One and the same sample provided the 2 T cell receptor beta chains below, sequenced in a study of blood T cell repertoires in COVID-19 (TCRdb year 2020). Library method: the immunoSEQ multiplex PCR assay. As stored in TCRdb, this immuneACCESS dataset retains in-frame rearrangements with V and J assigned. A fraction of the clones does not appear; measured against another copy, unresolved V genes explain less than half of the discrepancy, and the remainder lacks a known reason. The sample table lists approximately 250,000 clones, 80% to 85% of them with a count of one. The top ten clonotypes cover 1.5% of the sample. The specimen sequenced was peripheral blood. Receptors were obtained from a woman in her thirties or forties who had recovered from COVID-19.

This chain uses TRBV13 with TRBJ1-4, with a possible D match to TRBD1 (6 bases). Germline V gives CDR1 PRHDT, CDR2 FYEKMQ (reference sequence). The V end was cut by 5 bases, the J end by 7 bases, with 14 bases between. The CDR3 length is 14 residues. The CDR3 spells CASSPRGAGEKLFF. The CDR3 region has the DNA TGTGCCAGCAGCCCGCGGGGGGCCGGTGAAAAACTGTTTTTT.

The CDR3 region has the DNA TGTGCCAGCAGCTTAAAGACAGCCCACACTGAAGCTTTCTTT. This encodes CASSLKTAHTEAFF. The chain couples TRBV7-9 to TRBJ1-1, with D possibly matching TRBD1 (5 bases). The CDR3 runs to 14 residues. Trimming shortened V by 2 bases and J by 3 bases, and 10 bases separated the two germline ends. The germline V gene encodes CDR1 SEHNR and CDR2 FQNEAQ (reference sequence).